This T cell receptor (beta chain) was found in a study of cytomegalovirus exposure and HLA in healthy donors. Study conclusions and caveats: Data from an earlier analysis indicated that most TCR beta V segments were productive either about 90% or about 30% of the time. V- and J-gene trimming in TCR beta was tied to a missense DCLRE1C variant by an analysis performed later.

With 60 Vbeta and 13 Jbeta primers, the PCR was carried out. Sequenced by immunoSEQ multiplex PCR; TCRdb stores in-frame clones only, minus some. The repertoire includes tens of thousands of clones, over 55% of them detected once, and about 5.9% sits in the top ten. Trimming left V 6 bases short and J 1 base short, with 12 bases between. CDR3 length equals 14 residues. Germline CDR1 is SGHRS and CDR2 is YFSETQ. A note on this clone: Its specificity is not known.

The sequenced sample consisted of PBMCs. The chain carries TRBV5-1 and TRBJ2-3; weak D call: TRBD2 (6 bases). The source is a woman aged 25 to 39 in good health and CMV-seronegative. DNA of the CDR3: TGCGCCAGCAATCCGGCTAGCGGCACAGATACGCAGTATTTT. This sequence encodes CASNPASGTDTQYF.